Detailed here is one T cell receptor beta chain. This specimen belongs to a study of CD8 T cells in Susac syndrome. The CDR3 runs to 11 residues. Trimming shortened V by 8 bases and J by 5 bases, and 9 bases separated the two germline ends. After extraction with the RNeasy kit, about 0.45 to 1 ug of the RNA was reverse transcribed using random hexamers. The immunoSEQ assay covered 54 Vbeta and 13 Jbeta segments for CDR3. TCRdb itself ran the immunoSEQ multiplex PCR reads through MiXCR, one entry per CDR3 protein. The repertoire holds roughly 250,000 distinct CDR3 sequences, with 96% as singletons. The chain uses TRBV12-3 or TRBV12-4 and TRBJ2-5; D remains unclear. The clonotype comes from a human donor with Susac syndrome. Sequenced sample: CD4+ T cells from PBMCs. The CDR3 loop is CASRSTETQYF. The CDR3 DNA is TGTGCCAGCCGTTCGACGGAGACCCAGTACTTC.